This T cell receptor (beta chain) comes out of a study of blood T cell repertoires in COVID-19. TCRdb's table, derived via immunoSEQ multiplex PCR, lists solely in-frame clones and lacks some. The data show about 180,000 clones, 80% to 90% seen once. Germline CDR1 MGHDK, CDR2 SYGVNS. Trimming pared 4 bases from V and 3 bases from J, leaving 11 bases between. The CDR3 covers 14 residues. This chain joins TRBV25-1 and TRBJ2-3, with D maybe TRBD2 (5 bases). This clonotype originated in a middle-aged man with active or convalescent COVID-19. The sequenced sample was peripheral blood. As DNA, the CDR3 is TGTGCCAGCAGTGGGAACCCGGGGACAGATACGCAGTATTTT. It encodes CASSGNPGTDTQYF.